This T cell receptor (beta chain) is drawn from a study of spatial heterogeneity in lung cancer. For the study at large: Sequences of the beta chain were consistently detected in greater numbers than alpha-chain sequences.

Time point of the sample: sample taken at primary tumor resection. Unsorted whole RNA of tumor, nontumor lung or frozen PBMC was sequenced. Germline lookup yields CDR1 SEHNR and CDR2 FQNEAQ (reference sequence). The CDR3 extends over 15 amino acids. V lost 6 bases and J lost 1; bases outside the gene matches: 3. At least ten counts were recorded for this clonotype. A single record per CDR3 protein comes from TCRdb applying MiXCR to the 5' RACE reads. This sample has 20,000 to 25,000 distinct CDR3 sequences, with approximately 4.4% found just once. Specimen: PBMCs, collected at surgery. The TCR sequence derives from a male donor with early-stage non-small cell lung cancer. V is TRBV7-9 and J is TRBJ2-3; TRBD2 matches 11 bases. CDR3 nucleotide sequence: TGTGCCAGCAGACTGGGACTAGCGGGCACAGATACGCAGTATTTT. Encoded protein: CASRLGLAGTDTQYF.